Listed here are 31 T cell receptor beta chains from one sample, sequenced in a study of blood T cell repertoires in COVID-19. The assay was immunoSEQ multiplex PCR, and TCRdb's table has in-frame clones only and misses some. The data hold 100,000 to 150,000 clones, with about 88% observed a single time. The material sequenced was peripheral blood. All receptors derive from an elderly woman with acute or convalescent COVID-19.

The count of this clone is one. V gene TRBV10-3 combines with J gene TRBJ1-5, with D possibly matching TRBD1 (5 bases). The germline V and J ends were trimmed by 0 bases and 11 bases, with 11 bases remaining between them. The CDR3 length is 13 residues. Germline V gives CDR1 ENHRY, CDR2 SYGVKD. CDR3 in amino acids: CAISESRGEAQHF. CDR3 in DNA: TGTGCCATCAGTGAGTCCCGAGGGGAGGCCCAGCATTTT.

This clone was seen only a few times. V gene TRBV2 combines with J gene TRBJ2-7, with TRBD2 as a possible D gene (6 bases). Germline values: CDR1 SNHLY, CDR2 FYNNEI. This CDR3 contains 18 residues. V was trimmed by 0 bases and J by 2 bases, leaving 20 bases between them. This CDR3 is CASSEALLAGQNPYEQYF. Here the CDR3 DNA reads TGTGCCAGCAGTGAAGCGCTTCTCGCGGGGCAGAACCCCTACGAGCAGTACTTC.

This clone was counted only a few times. The chain links TRBV10-3 to TRBJ1-1, with 8 positions matching TRBD1. V lost 4 bases and J lost 2; bases outside the gene matches: 6. Germline V lookup: CDR1 ENHRY, CDR2 SYGVKD. The CDR3 consists of 15 residues. The CDR3 here is CAISGAGQVNTEAFF. The DNA of the CDR3 is TGTGCCATCAGTGGAGCGGGACAGGTCAACACTGAAGCTTTCTTT.

This clone was observed a single time. The chain combines TRBV5-6 with TRBJ1-1; no definite D call. The CDR3 contains 17 residues. Trimming pared 4 bases from V and 2 bases from J, leaving 21 bases between. Germline V lookup: CDR1 SGHDT, CDR2 YYEEEE. CDR3 coding DNA: TGTGCCAGCAGCCCACGGAGGCCCTCGGGAGGAAACACTGAAGCTTTCTTT. Protein product: CASSPRRPSGGNTEAFF.

The chain has TRBV20-1 and TRBJ2-3; 9 nucleotides match TRBD2. This CDR3 has 11 residues. Trimming cost V 6 bases and J 11 bases; bases outside gene matches: 6. The germline gives CDR1 DFQATT, CDR2 SNEGSKA (reference sequence). This chain's CDR3 is CSALTSGVQYF. The CDR3 DNA follows: TGCAGTGCCCTGACTAGCGGAGTGCAGTATTTT.

The rearrangement joins TRBV5-4 to TRBJ1-1; D is uncertain. In germline, CDR1 is SGHNT, CDR2 YYREEE (reference sequence). This CDR3 contains 15 residues. The V end lost 4 bases, the J end lost 5 bases, and 18 bases lay between the germline ends. DNA of the CDR3: TGTGCCAGCAGCCGCGGCGGAAAGATGGAAACTGAAGCTTTCTTT. This gives the protein CASSRGGKMETEAFF.

The table lists this clone with a count of one. This sequence joins TRBV4-3 and TRBJ1-6, with D possibly being TRBD1 (6 bases). Germline V lookup: CDR1 LGHNA, CDR2 YSLEER. The V end lost 0 bases, the J end lost 10 bases, and 13 bases lay between the germline ends. The length of the CDR3 is 15 residues. The CDR3 spells CASSQDLQGRSPLHF. As DNA, the CDR3 is TGCGCCAGCAGCCAAGATTTACAGGGTCGGTCACCCCTCCACTTT.

This clone was detected a few times. J is TRBJ2-3 and V is TRBV6-1; D gene unclear. CDR3 length: 15 residues. The V end lost 3 bases, the J end lost 1 base, and 11 bases lay between the germline ends. Germline values: CDR1 MNHNS, CDR2 SASEGT. CDR3 sequence: CASSELVAGTDTQYF. Here the CDR3 DNA reads TGTGCCAGCAGTGAGTTAGTAGCTGGCACAGATACGCAGTATTTT.

The CDR3 region is CASSRLQGISGNTIYF. In DNA, the CDR3 is TGCGCCAGCAGCCGTTTACAGGGTATCTCTGGAAACACCATATATTTT. V is TRBV5-1 and J is TRBJ1-3, with D maybe TRBD1 (6 bases). The CDR3 is 16 amino acids. From germline, CDR1 is SGHRS and CDR2 YFSETQ. The V end was cut by 4 bases, the J end by 0 bases, with 14 bases between.

This clone showed up just once. This rearrangement joins TRBV19 to TRBJ2-5; 7 positions agree with TRBD1. The ends lost 3 bases at V and 4 bases at J; junction bases unmatched: 2. Looked up from germline, CDR1 is LNHDA and CDR2 is SQIVND (reference sequence). The CDR3 is 13 residues long. CDR3 bases: TGTGCCAGTAGTATGGACAGGACAGAGACCCAGTACTTC. It translates to CASSMDRTETQYF.

V and J are TRBV12-3 or TRBV12-4 and TRBJ1-2; D may be TRBD1 (6 bases). This CDR3 spans 13 amino acids. Trimming took 2 bases from V and 6 from J, leaving 10 bases between them. The CDR3 spells CASSLSGVNGYTF. CDR3 bases: TGTGCCAGCAGTTTATCAGGGGTCAATGGCTACACCTTC.

This clone was found once. CDR3 nucleotide sequence: TGCGCCAGCAGGAAGGGCGGGGGCCAAGAGACCCAGTACTTC. Protein sequence: CASRKGGGQETQYF. V and J are TRBV5-1 and TRBJ2-5; 7 nucleotides agree with TRBD2. CDR1 is SGHRS, CDR2 YFSETQ, per germline. The CDR3 is 14 amino acids. Trimming cost V 5 bases and J 1 base; bases outside gene matches: 5.

The chain links TRBV2 to TRBJ2-3; the D gene is possibly TRBD2 (7 bases). The germline V gene encodes CDR1 SNHLY and CDR2 FYNNEI. V was pared by 0 bases and J by 4 bases, with 14 bases between. This CDR3 spans 16 amino acids. CDR3 residues: CASSEAGGGNADTQYF. CDR3 nucleotide sequence: TGTGCCAGCAGTGAAGCGGGAGGGGGAAACGCAGATACGCAGTATTTT.

The chain joins TRBV7-3 to TRBJ2-3; 7 bases fit TRBD2. V gave up 5 bases and J gave up 0 bases; unmatched junction bases: 2. Germline V gene lookup returns CDR1 SGHTA and CDR2 FQGTGA. The CDR3 contains 14 residues. In DNA, the CDR3 is TGTGCCAGCAGCCCGGGGGGTAGCACAGATACGCAGTATTTT. Its protein is CASSPGGSTDTQYF.

V gene TRBV5-5 combines with J gene TRBJ2-4; TRBD1 is a possible D gene (5 bases). Trimming pared 3 bases from V and 0 bases from J, leaving 13 bases between. Germline CDR1 is SGHKS and CDR2 is YYEKEE (reference sequence). The CDR3 is 16 residues long. The CDR3 DNA reads TGTGCCAGCAGCTCGGACATCGACTTAGCCAAAAACATTCAGTACTTC. Residues: CASSSDIDLAKNIQYF.

By frequency in the sample, this clone is medium-sized (0.01 to 0.1%). The chain combines TRBV19 with TRBJ1-2; possibly TRBD1 for D (5 bases). This CDR3 is 12 amino acids long. In germline, CDR1 is LNHDA, CDR2 SQIVND (reference sequence). V lost 5 bases to trimming and J lost 4 bases, with 8 bases between them. Here the CDR3 DNA reads TGTGCCAGTAGTGAACAGGCCTATGGCTACACCTTC. It is translated as CASSEQAYGYTF. Filled out from reference TRBV19 and TRBJ1-2, the complete variable domain reads DGGITQSPKYLFRKEGQNVTLSCEQNLNHDAMYWYRQDPGQGLRLIYYSQIVNDFQKGDIAEGYSVSREKKESFPLTVTSAQKNPTAFYLCASSEQAYGYTFGSGTRLTVV.

The rearrangement joins TRBV5-1 to TRBJ1-5; tentative D call: TRBD1 (6 bases). This CDR3 contains 13 residues. Deletions cut 4 bases from V and 3 bases from J, with 8 bases between. Germline V gene lookup returns CDR1 SGHRS and CDR2 YFSETQ. CDR3 residues: CASSRDTNQPQHF. The CDR3 nucleotides read TGCGCCAGCAGCCGGGACACCAATCAGCCCCAGCATTTT. Combining the CDR3 with reference TRBV5-1 and TRBJ1-5 gives the whole variable domain KAGVTQTPRYLIKTRGQQVTLSCSPISGHRSVSWYQQTPGQGLQFLFEYFSETQRNKGNFPGRFSGRQFSNSRSEMNVSTLELGDSALYLCASSRDTNQPQHFGDGTRLSIL.

The V call is TRBV4-1, the J call TRBJ1-6, with TRBD1 as a possible D gene (5 bases). V was clipped by 4 bases and J by 5 bases, with 6 bases between them. The V gene's germline CDR1 is MGHRA and CDR2 YSYEKL. The CDR3 loop spans 13 amino acids. Here the CDR3 reads CASSLRDNSPLHF. CDR3 nucleotides: TGCGCCAGCAGCCTCAGGGATAATTCACCCCTCCACTTT.

The chain employs TRBV5-1 and TRBJ1-2, with D possibly matching TRBD1 (5 bases). V shed 3 bases and J shed 2 bases, with 8 bases lying between them. In germline, CDR1 is SGHRS, CDR2 YFSETQ. The CDR3 is 13 residues long. The CDR3 DNA reads as TGCGCCAGCAGCTGGGACTTCAACTATGGCTACACCTTC. This sequence encodes CASSWDFNYGYTF.

The chain carries TRBV20-1 and TRBJ1-2; the match to TRBD1 covers 7 bases. The germline CDR1 and CDR2 sequences are DFQATT and SNEGSKA (reference sequence). With 3 bases clipped from V and 4 bases from J, the junction kept 11 bases outside the gene matches. The CDR3 has 15 residues. CDR3 bases: TGCAGTGCTAGTCGGGAGACAGGGAGCCTCTATGGCTACACCTTC. Amino acids: CSASRETGSLYGYTF.

The CDR3 region has the DNA TGCGCCAGCAAGGGAAAGGACAGCTACACCTTC. Its protein product is CASKGKDSYTF. The chain has TRBV5-1 and TRBJ1-2; D is possibly TRBD1 (5 bases). CDR3 size: 11 residues. V was clipped by 6 bases and J by 9 bases, with 12 bases between them. CDR1 is SGHRS and CDR2 is YFSETQ in the germline V gene.

The chain has TRBV5-5 and TRBJ2-6; the D is unclear. Germline V gene data show CDR1 as SGHKS and CDR2 as YYEKEE (reference sequence). The CDR3 is 15 amino acids. Trimming took 1 base from V and 0 from J, leaving 5 bases between them. CDR3 sequence reads: CASSLLGSGANVLTF. Written as DNA, the CDR3 is TGTGCCAGCAGCTTGCTAGGCTCTGGGGCCAACGTCCTGACTTTC.

The rearrangement joins TRBV11-2 to TRBJ2-1, with D possibly being TRBD1 (6 bases). Trimming left V 5 bases short and J 8 bases short, with 16 bases between. CDR3 length: 14 amino acids. The germline V gene encodes CDR1 SGHAT and CDR2 FQNNGV. The CDR3 loop is CASSADRHGYEQFF. The CDR3 DNA follows: TGTGCCAGCAGCGCAGACAGGCATGGGTATGAGCAGTTCTTC. Complete variable domain (other parts from reference TRBV11-2 and TRBJ2-1): EAGVAQSPRYKIIEKRQSVAFWCNPISGHATLYWYQQILGQGPKLLIQFQNNGVVDDSQLPKDRFSAERLKGVDSTLKIQPAKLEDSAVYLCASSADRHGYEQFFGPGTRLTVL.

The rearrangement links TRBV28 to TRBJ2-7; D perhaps matches TRBD1 (5 bases). This CDR3 is built from 14 residues. Germline V gives CDR1 MDHEN, CDR2 SYDVKM. The ends were cut back, 7 bases at V and 3 bases at J, with 16 bases in the middle. Here the CDR3 reads CASTNLGQGYEQYF. The CDR3 DNA reads as TGTGCCAGCACTAACCTGGGGCAGGGCTACGAGCAGTACTTC. Complete variable domain (other parts from reference TRBV28 and TRBJ2-7): DVKVTQSSRYLVKRTGEKVFLECVQDMDHENMFWYRQDPGLGLRLIYFSYDVKMKEKGDIPEGYSVSREKKERFSLILESASTNQTSMYLCASTNLGQGYEQYFGPGTRLTVT.

V and J are TRBV5-1 and TRBJ1-2; 9 bases match TRBD1. Germline lookup yields CDR1 SGHRS and CDR2 YFSETQ. This CDR3 has 14 amino acids. With 1 base clipped from V and 2 bases from J, the junction kept 0 bases outside the gene matches. The CDR3 region has the DNA TGCGCCAGCAGCTTGACAGGGGGCAACTATGGCTACACCTTC. This codes for CASSLTGGNYGYTF.

V is TRBV5-1 and J is TRBJ1-6, with a weak D call TRBD1 (6 bases). The V gene lost 0 bases and the J gene lost 10 bases, with 14 bases spanning the gap. Germline-derived CDR1 and CDR2 are SGHRS and YFSETQ. The CDR3 contains 15 residues. The CDR3 region is CASSLASGVSSPLHF. The CDR3 DNA follows: TGCGCCAGCAGCTTGGCCTCAGGGGTCAGCTCACCCCTCCACTTT.

The rearrangement joins TRBV11-2 to TRBJ1-1; D is perhaps TRBD1 (5 bases). This CDR3 comprises 14 residues. CDR1 and CDR2 (germline): SGHAT, FQNNGV. Between the trimmed V and J ends, which lost 4 bases and 6 bases, there was a span of 15 bases. This CDR3 reads CASSYGPGTPEAFF. CDR3 sequence (DNA): TGTGCCAGCAGCTACGGGCCAGGGACTCCTGAAGCTTTCTTT.

The chain combines TRBV7-2 with TRBJ2-2; no reliable D call. V was cut by 3 bases and J by 1 base, with 6 bases left in between. Germline lookup yields CDR1 SGHTA and CDR2 FQGNSA. The CDR3 totals 14 residues. CDR3 sequence: CASSFNWNTGELFF. The CDR3 DNA is TGTGCCAGCAGCTTCAACTGGAACACCGGGGAGCTGTTTTTT.

For the CDR3, the DNA is TGTGCCAGCAGCGACCTTAGCGGGGGCGTCACCGGGGAGCTGTTTTTT. Translation gives CASSDLSGGVTGELFF. The rearrangement uses TRBV2 and TRBJ2-2, with 9 positions matching TRBD2. Trimming cost V 6 bases and J 4 bases; bases outside gene matches: 9. From germline, CDR1 is SNHLY and CDR2 FYNNEI. CDR3 size: 16 residues.

CDR3 loop: CASSEGASGRTDTQYF. The CDR3 nucleotides are TGTGCCAGCAGTGAGGGGGCTAGCGGCCGCACAGATACGCAGTATTTT. The chain is built from TRBV2 and TRBJ2-3; the D gene is possibly TRBD2 (7 bases). Germline values: CDR1 SNHLY, CDR2 FYNNEI. This CDR3 has 16 residues. V gave up 3 bases and J gave up 1 base, with 14 bases separating them.

V gene TRBV20-1 combines with J gene TRBJ2-7; TRBD1 is a possible D gene (6 bases). The CDR3 has 18 residues. V lost 3 bases to trimming and J lost 2 bases, with 26 bases between them. Per germline, CDR1 DFQATT and CDR2 SNEGSKA (reference sequence). The CDR3 protein is CSASGAGQITTKAYEQYF. CDR3 bases: TGCAGTGCTAGTGGGGCCGGACAGATTACTACCAAAGCCTACGAGCAGTACTTC.